These 25 T cell receptor beta chains came from one sample sequenced in a study of T cell responses to AZD1222 COVID-19 vaccine. Produced via immunoSEQ multiplex PCR; TCRdb's table is partial and in-frame only. Of about 140,000 clones in the sample, 80% to 95% were seen once. The sequences come from peripheral blood, collected 28 days after the second AZD1222 dose. All receptors derive from an adult who received the AZD1222 COVID-19 vaccine.

The chain carries TRBV4-1 and TRBJ1-3, with 7 positions matching TRBD1. This CDR3 contains 16 residues. The J segment lost 3 bases and the V segment lost 0 bases, leaving 5 bases of the junction unmatched. Germline V gene sequence: CDR1 MGHRA, CDR2 YSYEKL. The CDR3 bases are TGCGCCAGCAGCCAAGAATGGGCAGGGGGTGGAAACACCATATATTTT. Its translation: CASSQEWAGGGNTIYF.

The CDR3 nucleotides read TGTGCCAGCAGTACGGGAGGGCCCTCCTACGAGCAGTACTTC. Translated, it gives CASSTGGPSYEQYF. This chain links TRBV7-9 with TRBJ2-7; TRBD2 matches 8 bases. The V gene end was trimmed by 6 bases and the J gene end by 0 bases; junction bases not matched to a gene: 4. This CDR3 contains 14 residues. Germline CDR1 is SEHNR and CDR2 is FQNEAQ (reference sequence).

V and J are TRBV6-5 and TRBJ2-2; D might be TRBD1 (5 bases). The germline CDR1 and CDR2 sequences are MNHEY and SVGAGI. The CDR3 extends over 14 amino acids. V lost 5 bases to trimming and J lost 3 bases, with 10 bases between them. The CDR3 region is CASSLDRYTGELFF. CDR3 nucleotides: TGTGCCAGCAGTCTCGACAGATACACCGGGGAGCTGTTTTTT.

This chain uses TRBV12-3 or TRBV12-4 with TRBJ2-7; D call uncertain. The CDR3 covers 13 residues. With 2 bases removed from V and 2 bases from J, the gap between germline ends came to 7 bases. CDR3 sequence: CASSLHETYEQYF. Here the CDR3 DNA reads TGTGCCAGCAGTTTACACGAAACCTACGAGCAGTACTTC.

This clone has just one count. This chain links TRBV18 with TRBJ2-1, with D uncertain. In germline, CDR1 is KGHSH, CDR2 LQKENI. V shed 6 bases and J shed 0 bases, with 30 bases lying between them. The CDR3 totals 21 residues. The CDR3 region has the DNA TGTGCCAGCTCCCCTAGACCCGGCGAGCGAATTCCATTCAGCTCCTACAATGAGCAGTTCTTC. Its protein is CASSPRPGERIPFSSYNEQFF. The full variable domain, in which reference TRBV18 and TRBJ2-1 provide the parts outside the CDR3, is NAGVMQNPRHLVRRRGQEARLRCSPMKGHSHVYWYRQLPEEGLKFMVYLQKENIIDESGMPKERFSAEFPKEGPSILRIQQVVRGDSAAYFCASSPRPGERIPFSSYNEQFFGPGTRLTVL.

This rearrangement joins TRBV7-2 to TRBJ2-5, with TRBD2 matching over 10 bases. J was trimmed by 1 base and V by 5 bases; bases with no gene match: 4. Germline CDR1 is SGHTA and CDR2 is FQGNSA. This CDR3 has 15 residues. The CDR3: CASSHLAGAQETQYF. CDR3 DNA sequence: TGTGCCAGCAGCCACCTAGCGGGGGCCCAAGAGACCCAGTACTTC.

The rearrangement links TRBV9 to TRBJ1-2; D is perhaps TRBD1 (6 bases). V shed 4 bases and J shed 7 bases, with 20 bases lying between them. This CDR3 comprises 15 residues. Germline V gene sequence: CDR1 SGDLS, CDR2 YYNGEE. CDR3 in DNA: TGTGCCAGCAGCACCCCTCGAGGGGGGGCCACTGGCTACACCTTC. Translation gives CASSTPRGGATGYTF.

The table lists this clone with a few counts. The chain combines TRBV2 with TRBJ1-6; D remains unclear. Per germline, CDR1 SNHLY and CDR2 FYNNEI. V lost 4 bases and J lost 10, with 5 bases in between. The CDR3 length is 11 residues. The CDR3 region is CASSGYSPLHF. CDR3 bases: TGTGCCAGCAGTGGATACTCACCCCTCCACTTT.

This clone was seen a single time. This sequence joins TRBV10-3 and TRBJ2-2, with 7 bases identical to TRBD2. V was pared by 5 bases and J by 0 bases, with 6 bases of the junction left unmatched. Germline lookup yields CDR1 ENHRY and CDR2 SYGVKD. This CDR3 region has 16 residues. CDR3 in DNA: TGTGCCATCAGTACTAGCGAACTAGCGAACACCGGGGAGCTGTTTTTT. This encodes CAISTSELANTGELFF.

The chain has TRBV13 and TRBJ1-4; tentatively, D is TRBD1 (6 bases). V was trimmed by 5 bases and J by 2 bases, leaving 18 bases between them. Per germline, CDR1 PRHDT and CDR2 FYEKMQ (reference sequence). The CDR3 length is 17 residues. The CDR3 bases are TGTGCCAGCAGCCTCGAGGGGGGGAGAGGGACTAATGAAAAACTGTTTTTT. Amino acid sequence: CASSLEGGRGTNEKLFF. Full variable domain (remainder filled in from reference TRBV13 and TRBJ1-4): AAGVIQSPRHLIKEKRETATLKCYPIPRHDTVYWYQQGPGQDPQFLISFYEKMQSDKGSIPDRFSAQQFSDYHSELNMSSLELGDSALYFCASSLEGGRGTNEKLFFGSGTQLSVL.

The chain carries TRBV6-5 and TRBJ2-3; D is perhaps TRBD2 (7 bases). Germline CDR1 reads MNHEY; CDR2 reads SVGAGI. Trimming cost V 5 bases and J 15 bases, with 18 bases left between them. This CDR3 contains 12 residues. Here the CDR3 DNA reads TGTGCCAGCAGTCCCGAAAGGGGGGGTATATATTTT. This encodes CASSPERGGIYF.

The chain couples TRBV18 to TRBJ2-2; D may be TRBD2 (6 bases). Germline V lookup: CDR1 KGHSH, CDR2 LQKENI. Trimming cost V 1 base and J 6 bases, with 12 bases left between them. The CDR3 consists of 15 residues. CDR3 nucleotide sequence: TGTGCCAGCTCACCACAAGGAGGGAATCCCGGGGAGCTGTTTTTT. Translation: CASSPQGGNPGELFF.

This clone was picked up one time. This rearrangement joins TRBV6-5 to TRBJ1-1; TRBD1 matches at 11 bases. Germline assignment: CDR1 MNHEY and CDR2 SVGAGI. The CDR3 totals 15 residues. The junction had 4 bases not matched to a gene; V was cut back by 4 bases and J by 3 bases. As DNA, the CDR3 is TGTGCCAGCAGTTCCCGGGACAGGGGGTACACTGAAGCTTTCTTT. Protein: CASSSRDRGYTEAFF.

The rearrangement uses TRBV18 and TRBJ1-4; perhaps TRBD1 as D (6 bases). The CDR3 is made up of 15 amino acids. Trimming took 1 base from V and 8 from J, leaving 14 bases between them. Looked up from germline, CDR1 is KGHSH and CDR2 is LQKENI. Here the CDR3 DNA reads TGTGCCAGCTCACCACGGGGGGCCCCGATGGAAAAACTGTTTTTT. Its protein is CASSPRGAPMEKLFF.

CDR3 nucleotides: TGTGCCAGCAGCCCCCACATGGGACCGAACAATCAGCCCCAGCATTTT. The encoded protein is CASSPHMGPNNQPQHF. The rearrangement joins TRBV4-2 to TRBJ1-5; D may be TRBD1 (5 bases). V lost 4 bases and J 3 bases, leaving 16 bases between the germline ends. This CDR3 is 16 amino acids long. Germline V gives CDR1 LGHNA, CDR2 YNFKEQ.

This chain uses TRBV2 with TRBJ1-3, with a tentative D call TRBD1 (6 bases). This CDR3 spans 17 amino acids. The V gene's germline CDR1 is SNHLY and CDR2 FYNNEI. Trimming pared 7 bases from V and 0 bases from J, leaving 19 bases between. This CDR3 reads CASTQRTASFSGNTIYF. The CDR3 region has the DNA TGTGCCAGCACTCAGCGGACAGCATCATTCTCTGGAAACACCATATATTTT.

This chain uses TRBV24-1 with TRBJ2-3; D ambiguous. The germline gives CDR1 KGHDR, CDR2 SFDVKD. V shed 8 bases and J shed 2 bases, with 7 bases lying between them. The CDR3 sequence is 12 residues long. Here the CDR3 DNA reads TGTGCCACCATTGACAACACAGATACGCAGTATTTT. Residues: CATIDNTDTQYF.

This clone has a handful of counts. The chain employs TRBV19 and TRBJ1-1; weak D call: TRBD1 (5 bases). V was pared by 5 bases and J by 2 bases, with 12 bases between. The CDR3 consists of 14 residues. Germline V gene sequence: CDR1 LNHDA, CDR2 SQIVND (reference sequence). The CDR3 loop is CASSPLDTNTEAFF. DNA of the CDR3: TGTGCCAGTAGTCCCTTGGACACTAACACTGAAGCTTTCTTT.

This rearrangement joins TRBV6-5 to TRBJ2-7, with 8 bases fitting TRBD1. Germline CDR1 MNHEY, CDR2 SVGAGI. CDR3 length: 14 residues. The trim removed 6 bases at V and 2 bases at J, leaving 6 bases unmatched. In DNA form, the CDR3 reads TGTGCCAGCAGCCGGGACAGGCCACCCTACGAGCAGTACTTC. Protein sequence: CASSRDRPPYEQYF.

The V call is TRBV5-1, the J call TRBJ1-4; TRBD1 is a possible D gene (6 bases). Germline CDR1 is SGHRS and CDR2 is YFSETQ. The CDR3 runs 14 residues. V was shortened by 0 bases and J by 8 bases, with 11 bases between the two germline ends. DNA for the CDR3: TGCGCCAGCAGCTTGGGACAGGTGGAAGAAAAACTGTTTTTT. Translated: CASSLGQVEEKLFF.

J is TRBJ1-5 and V is TRBV19; possibly TRBD1 for D (5 bases). CDR1 LNHDA and CDR2 SQIVND come from the germline V gene (reference sequence). The CDR3 is 13 residues long. Trimming pared 6 bases from V and 7 bases from J, leaving 13 bases between. The CDR3 DNA reads as TGTGCCAGTAGGCGCAGGGTCGGGCAGCCCCAGCATTTT. Its protein product is CASRRRVGQPQHF.

The chain links TRBV15 to TRBJ1-6; 10 positions agree with TRBD1. J lost 10 bases, V lost 5 bases, and 5 bases had no gene match. This CDR3 contains 14 residues. The germline V gene has CDR1 LNHNV and CDR2 YYDKDF (reference sequence). The CDR3 region is CATSWTGGESPLHF. As DNA, the CDR3 is TGTGCCACCAGCTGGACAGGGGGAGAGTCACCCCTCCACTTT.

The V and J genes are TRBV27 and TRBJ2-7, with a tentative D call TRBD1 (6 bases). CDR3 length equals 13 residues. The V gene lost 2 bases and the J gene lost 3 bases, with 8 bases spanning the gap. Germline V gives CDR1 MNHEY, CDR2 SMNVEV (reference sequence). The CDR3 is CASSLGQNYEQYF. For the CDR3, the DNA is TGTGCCAGCAGTTTAGGACAGAACTACGAGCAGTACTTC.

The chain uses TRBV6-5 and TRBJ1-5; no clear D. V shed 2 bases and J shed 1 base, with 6 bases lying between them. This CDR3 region has 14 residues. CDR1 is MNHEY, CDR2 SVGAGI, per germline. In DNA form, the CDR3 reads TGTGCCAGCAGTTACACCGCAAGCAATCAGCCCCAGCATTTT. It yields the protein CASSYTASNQPQHF.

The V call is TRBV13, the J call TRBJ2-6; D is unclear. V lost 7 bases and J lost 0, with 13 bases in between. Germline values: CDR1 PRHDT, CDR2 FYEKMQ (reference sequence). This CDR3 region has 16 residues. The CDR3 DNA is TGTGCCAGCATTGGGTCCTTTGGCTCTGGGGCCAACGTCCTGACTTTC. As protein: CASIGSFGSGANVLTF.